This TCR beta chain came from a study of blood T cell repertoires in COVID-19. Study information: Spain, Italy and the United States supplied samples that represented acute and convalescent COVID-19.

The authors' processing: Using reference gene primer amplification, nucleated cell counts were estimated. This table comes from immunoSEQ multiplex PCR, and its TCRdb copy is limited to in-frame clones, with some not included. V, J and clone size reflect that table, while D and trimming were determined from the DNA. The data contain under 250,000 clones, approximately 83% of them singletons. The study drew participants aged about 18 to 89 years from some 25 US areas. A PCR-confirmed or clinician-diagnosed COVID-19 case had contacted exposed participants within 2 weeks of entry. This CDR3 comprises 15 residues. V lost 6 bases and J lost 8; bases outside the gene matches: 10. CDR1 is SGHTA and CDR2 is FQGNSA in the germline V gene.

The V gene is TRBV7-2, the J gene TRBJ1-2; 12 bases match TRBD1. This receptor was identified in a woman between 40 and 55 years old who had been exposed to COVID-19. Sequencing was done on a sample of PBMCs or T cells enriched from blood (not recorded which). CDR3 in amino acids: CASRGSGQGARGYTF. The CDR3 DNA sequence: TGTGCCAGCAGGGGATCGGGACAGGGGGCTCGGGGCTACACCTTC.